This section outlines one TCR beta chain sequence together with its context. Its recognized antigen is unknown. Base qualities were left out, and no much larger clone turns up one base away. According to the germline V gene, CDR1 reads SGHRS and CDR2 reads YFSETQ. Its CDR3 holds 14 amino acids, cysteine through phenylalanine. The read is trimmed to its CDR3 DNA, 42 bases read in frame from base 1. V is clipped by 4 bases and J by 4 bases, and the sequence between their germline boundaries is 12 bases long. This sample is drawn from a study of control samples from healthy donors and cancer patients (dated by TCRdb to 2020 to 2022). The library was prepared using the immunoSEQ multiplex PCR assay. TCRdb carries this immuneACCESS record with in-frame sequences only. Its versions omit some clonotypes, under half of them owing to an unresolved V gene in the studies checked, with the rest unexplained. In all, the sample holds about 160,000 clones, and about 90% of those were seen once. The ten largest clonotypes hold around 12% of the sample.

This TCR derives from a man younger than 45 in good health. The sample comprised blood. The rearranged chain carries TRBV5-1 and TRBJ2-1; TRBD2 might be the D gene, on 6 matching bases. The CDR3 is CASSQDYPYNEQFF. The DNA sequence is TGCGCCAGCAGCCAGGACTACCCTTACAATGAGCAGTTCTTC.